This T cell receptor (beta chain) was retrieved from a study of CD8 T cells in ankylosing spondylitis. As for this clonotype: What it recognizes is unknown.

Germline values: CDR1 MGHRA, CDR2 YSYEKL. With 0 bases removed from V and 6 bases from J, the gap between germline ends came to 20 bases. The CDR3 is 18 residues long. Making use of molecular barcodes, quantitative 5'-RACE generated TCR beta libraries. Each CDR3 protein is one row after TCRdb ran MiXCR on the 5' RACE reads. The table lists 200,000 to 250,000 distinct CDR3 sequences, roughly a tenth of them singletons. Study outcomes and limitations: Disease-linked clones bore a CD8+ phenotype, appearing relatively rarely in peripheral blood.

The rearrangement uses TRBV4-1 and TRBJ1-4; D remains unclear. The sequence derives from a male donor with ankylosing spondylitis or in good health (not recorded which). Sequenced material: blood, either unsorted or a sorted T cell fraction (not recorded which). This CDR3 reads CASSQDIRVGPRDEKLFF. DNA for the CDR3: TGCGCCAGCAGCCAAGATATCCGGGTGGGCCCGAGGGATGAAAAACTGTTTTTT.